This T cell receptor beta chain was recorded in a study of Graves' ophthalmopathy and Graves' hyperthyroidism. As the template, RNA transcripts were used to amplify TCR beta CDR3 regions. RT-PCR with HTBI primers came first, then second-round multiplex PCR. TCRdb ran MiXCR on the multiplex PCR reads and lists one entry per CDR3 protein. The sample contains some 400,000 distinct CDR3 sequences, approximately 16% of which appear only once. This clonotype was detected many times. The CDR3 spans 14 residues. CDR1 SGHTA and CDR2 FQGNSA come from the germline V gene. After removal of 6 bases from V and 3 bases from J, the junction contained 6 bases not matched to a gene.

This clonotype originated in a woman between 18 and 29 years old with Graves' ophthalmopathy. The J gene is TRBJ2-7, the V gene TRBV7-2, with TRBD2 matching 9 bases. Sequencing was performed on peripheral blood. The CDR3 DNA sequence: TGTGCCAGCAGAGTGGGACTAGCTTTCTACGAGCAGTACTTC. This encodes CASRVGLAFYEQYF.